A single sample is the source of the 23 T cell receptor beta chains below, sequenced in a study of shared clonotypes between healthy human individuals. Profiled with immunoSEQ multiplex PCR; TCRdb holds only in-frame clones, not every one. Here the sample spans 2.5 million or so clones, 85% to 95% being singletons. Sequencing was performed on naive CD4+ T cells sorted from blood. Specified subset: CD45RA+ positively selected. The receptors stem from a man aged 18 to 30 in good health.

This chain joins TRBV9 and TRBJ1-6; no clear D gene. The CDR3 is 15 residues long. The V gene's germline CDR1 is SGDLS and CDR2 YYNGEE. The V and J ends lost 0 bases and 11 bases respectively, with 15 bases between them. The DNA of the CDR3 is TGTGCCAGCAGCGTAGAGCCGGGCTTCGGGGCACCCCTCCACTTT. Protein product: CASSVEPGFGAPLHF.

This clone was seen just once. The chain's CDR3 is CASSPRLAGGPVGETQYF. In DNA form, the CDR3 reads TGTGCCAGCAGCCCTCGGCTAGCGGGGGGGCCGGTCGGGGAGACCCAGTACTTC. This chain uses TRBV9 with TRBJ2-5; TRBD2 aligns across 12 bases. V was pared by 4 bases and J by 5 bases, with 15 bases of the junction left unmatched. The CDR3 is 18 amino acids. The V gene's germline CDR1 is SGDLS and CDR2 YYNGEE.

CDR3 sequence (DNA): TGTGCCAGCAGTGAAGCTGGGGGGAATCGGGCCCAGTACTTC. The encoded protein is CASSEAGGNRAQYF. V usage is TRBV2 and J usage is TRBJ2-5; a weak D match, TRBD2 (6 bases). CDR3 size: 14 residues. Germline V CDR1 and CDR2: SNHLY, FYNNEI. Between the trimmed V and J ends, which lost 0 bases and 9 bases, there was a span of 14 bases.

This chain links TRBV6-6 with TRBJ2-2; a possible D gene is TRBD1 (5 bases). The V end lost 6 bases, the J end lost 2 bases, and 13 bases lay between the germline ends. Germline CDR1 reads MNHNY; CDR2 reads SVGAGI (reference sequence). There are 15 residues in the CDR3. The CDR3 spells CASRHRSLNTGELFF. In DNA form, the CDR3 reads TGTGCCAGCAGACACAGGAGCCTAAACACCGGGGAGCTGTTTTTT.

The gene calls are TRBV18 and TRBJ2-3; no clear D gene. Looked up from germline, CDR1 is KGHSH and CDR2 is LQKENI. V lost 0 bases to trimming and J lost 3 bases, with 13 bases between them. The length of the CDR3 is 16 residues. The CDR3 nucleotides are TGTGCCAGCTCACCACCGGTTAATCTCGGGACAGATACGCAGTATTTT. It translates to CASSPPVNLGTDTQYF.

The chain recombines TRBV10-3 with TRBJ2-5; 7 nucleotides agree with TRBD2. The J call may be in error: the DNA end matches TRBJ2-7 better. CDR1 ENHRY and CDR2 SYGVKD come from the germline V gene. The CDR3 sequence is 14 residues long. This CDR3 reads CAISIGLGPYEQYF. Written as DNA, the CDR3 is TGTGCCATCAGTATCGGACTAGGGCCCTACGAGCAGTACTTC.

This clone appeared a single time. V gene TRBV10-2 combines with J gene TRBJ2-7, with 8 bases lining up with TRBD2. V lost 1 base, J lost 6 bases, and 5 bases stayed unmatched. Germline values: CDR1 WSHSY, CDR2 SAAADI. The CDR3 runs to 14 residues. The DNA of the CDR3 is TGCGCCAGCAGTGAGTGGGTAGCGGGAATCGAGCAGTACTTC. Amino acid sequence: CASSEWVAGIEQYF.

Concerning this clone itself: Other DNA sequences in the sample encode the same CDR3. V is TRBV5-1 and J is TRBJ2-1; 8 nucleotides agree with TRBD2. From germline, CDR1 is SGHRS and CDR2 YFSETQ. With V trimmed by 0 bases and J by 7 bases, 3 bases remained unmatched. The CDR3 covers 14 residues. The CDR3 nucleotides read TGCGCCAGCAGCTTGGTAGCGGGGAGTAATGAGCAGTTCTTC. Protein sequence: CASSLVAGSNEQFF.

The rearrangement joins TRBV6-6 to TRBJ1-1, with 9 bases that match TRBD1. There are 14 residues in the CDR3. With V trimmed by 7 bases and J by 4 bases, 7 bases remained unmatched. Germline loops: CDR1 MNHNY, CDR2 SVGAGI (reference sequence). CDR3 DNA sequence: TGTGCCAGCAACAGGGGGCTTGGGGGCACTGAAGCTTTCTTT. It translates to CASNRGLGGTEAFF.

The chain employs TRBV14 and TRBJ1-6, with D uncertain. Trimming removed 4 bases at V and 5 bases at J, with 12 bases between. The CDR3 covers 15 residues. Looked up from germline, CDR1 is SGHDN and CDR2 is FVKESK. CDR3 in DNA: TGTGCCAGCAGCCCGCAATATCCTAATAATTCACCCCTCCACTTT. Translation gives CASSPQYPNNSPLHF.

This chain connects TRBV6-1 to TRBJ1-1; a possible D gene is TRBD1 (6 bases). Trimming cost V 6 bases and J 1 base, with 12 bases left between them. Germline V gives CDR1 MNHNS, CDR2 SASEGT. The CDR3 is made up of 14 amino acids. CDR3 sequence: CASREPGQNTEAFF. CDR3 nucleotide sequence: TGTGCCAGCAGAGAGCCGGGACAGAACACTGAAGCTTTCTTT.

The chain combines TRBV10-1 with TRBJ2-1, with D possibly being TRBD2 (6 bases). Per the germline V gene, CDR1 is WNHNN and CDR2 is SYGVQD (reference sequence). The CDR3 is made up of 15 amino acids. V gave up 2 bases and J gave up 2 bases, with 10 bases separating them. This CDR3 is CASSERGKAYNEQFF. The CDR3 region has the DNA TGCGCCAGCAGTGAGCGCGGGAAGGCCTACAATGAGCAGTTCTTC.

The rearrangement uses TRBV30 and TRBJ1-2; 8 positions agree with TRBD1. Germline V CDR1 and CDR2: GTSNPN, SVGIG (reference sequence). V shed 2 bases and J 2 bases; nucleotides not matched to a gene: 13. The CDR3 consists of 17 residues. The CDR3 protein is CAWSTGQVSNSNYGYTF. The CDR3 bases are TGTGCCTGGAGTACGGGACAGGTTTCAAATTCAAACTATGGCTACACCTTC.

This chain joins TRBV6-6 and TRBJ2-7, with D perhaps matching TRBD1 or TRBD2 (6 bases each). The CDR3 runs 16 residues. Between the trimmed V and J ends, which lost 4 bases and 4 bases, there was a span of 20 bases. Per germline, CDR1 MNHNY and CDR2 SVGAGI (reference sequence). Here the CDR3 reads CASSFTGPSEGYEQYF. CDR3 nucleotides: TGTGCCAGCAGTTTTACAGGGCCTTCGGAGGGATACGAGCAGTACTTC.

Regarding this clone: Other DNA sequences in the sample encode the same CDR3. The genes are TRBV5-1 and TRBJ2-3; D not certain. The CDR3 runs 12 residues. Germline V gives CDR1 SGHRS, CDR2 YFSETQ. V lost 0 bases to trimming and J lost 5 bases, with 4 bases between them. CDR3 coding DNA: TGCGCCAGCAGCTTGGGCCTAGATACGCAGTATTTT. The encoded protein is CASSLGLDTQYF.

This chain uses TRBV25-1 with TRBJ1-2, with 7 bases lining up with TRBD1. J was trimmed by 4 bases and V by 1 base; bases with no gene match: 6. This CDR3 spans 15 amino acids. Germline CDR1 MGHDK, CDR2 SYGVNS. For the CDR3, the DNA is TGTGCCAGCAGTGAATTCGCAGGGGGACTCTATGGCTACACCTTC. It yields the protein CASSEFAGGLYGYTF.

The chain uses TRBV5-8 and TRBJ2-2; 8 nucleotides line up with TRBD2. From germline, CDR1 is SGHTS and CDR2 YDEGEE. V shed 0 bases and J 0 bases; nucleotides not matched to a gene: 4. This CDR3 region has 17 residues. The CDR3 region has the DNA TGTGCCAGCAGCTTGGTCTTCGGGGGGGCGAACACCGGGGAGCTGTTTTTT. It encodes CASSLVFGGANTGELFF.

The rearrangement links TRBV7-3 to TRBJ2-3; 11 bases are a match to TRBD2. Germline loops: CDR1 SGHTA, CDR2 FQGTGA. Trimming at V came to 3 bases and at J to 4 bases, leaving 15 bases not matched to a gene. The CDR3 contains 19 residues. This chain's CDR3 is CASSFRSKSSGGLADTQYF. CDR3 bases: TGTGCCAGCAGCTTTAGGTCTAAGTCTAGCGGGGGGCTGGCAGATACGCAGTATTTT.

This chain joins TRBV28 and TRBJ2-7; D possibly uses TRBD1 or TRBD2 (5 bases each). The germline V gene encodes CDR1 MDHEN and CDR2 SYDVKM. Trimming shortened V by 6 bases and J by 6 bases, and 15 bases separated the two germline ends. The CDR3 sequence is 13 residues long. The CDR3 sequence: CASRLGPPSEQYF. CDR3 DNA sequence: TGTGCCAGCAGACTGGGACCCCCGAGCGAGCAGTACTTC.

Worth noting for this clone: The same CDR3 arises from other DNA sequences in this sample as well. This rearrangement joins TRBV5-1 to TRBJ2-7, with 10 nucleotides matching TRBD1. The CDR3 length is 13 residues. V was pared by 3 bases and J by 5 bases, with 2 bases of the junction left unmatched. Germline V gene sequence: CDR1 SGHRS, CDR2 YFSETQ. The CDR3 nucleotides are TGCGCCAGCAGCTCGGGACAGGGGAACGAGCAGTACTTC. Protein sequence: CASSSGQGNEQYF.

This clone was counted a few times. CDR3 protein: CASSRDRTYTEAFF. CDR3 coding DNA: TGTGCCAGCTCACGGGACAGGACCTACACTGAAGCTTTCTTT. This chain joins TRBV18 and TRBJ1-1; 8 positions match TRBD1. There are 14 residues in the CDR3. After removal of 4 bases from V and 3 bases from J, the junction contained 4 bases not matched to a gene. Germline lookup yields CDR1 KGHSH and CDR2 LQKENI.

The rearrangement uses TRBV7-2 and TRBJ2-7, with D perhaps matching TRBD1 (5 bases). Trimming cost V 5 bases and J 2 bases, with 10 bases left between them. This CDR3 has 13 amino acids. Per the germline V gene, CDR1 is SGHTA and CDR2 is FQGNSA. The CDR3 loop is CASSPRVTYEQYF. For the CDR3, the DNA is TGTGCCAGCAGCCCCAGGGTAACCTACGAGCAGTACTTC.

The chain joins TRBV28 to TRBJ2-5; D remains unclear. V lost 2 bases, J lost 2 bases, and 12 bases lay in between. Germline-derived CDR1 and CDR2 are MDHEN and SYDVKM. The CDR3 sequence is 15 residues long. CDR3 sequence: CASSLGLIVQETQYF. The CDR3 nucleotides are TGTGCCAGCAGTTTAGGTCTCATTGTACAAGAGACCCAGTACTTC.